The 13 T cell receptor beta chains below were found in one sample sequenced in a study of naive and memory T cell subsets. An equimolar mix of two oligonucleotides served as the beta constant-region primer for TRBC1 and TRBC2. Ligated cDNA was amplified by four rounds of PCR with nested alpha and beta constant-region primers and SP2. MiXCR was run by TCRdb on the UMI-ligation and nested PCR reads, yielding one entry per CDR3 protein. The data hold about 160,000 distinct CDR3 sequences, with roughly 23% observed a single time. Study-level findings and limits: A few larger clonotypes appeared in naive repertoires, especially CD8, possibly memory cells re-expressing CD45RA.

Their target antigens are unknown. Source material: naive CD4+ T cells from blood. Receptor source: a human donor in good health.

The gene calls are TRBV12-3 or TRBV12-4 and TRBJ2-5; a weak D match, TRBD2 (6 bases). The CDR3 length is 16 residues. The V end lost 1 base, the J end lost 5 bases, and 17 bases lay between the germline ends. As DNA, the CDR3 is TGTGCCAGCAGTTTAGGGCGGGGCTTGGGGGGTGAGACCCAGTACTTC. Protein sequence: CASSLGRGLGGETQYF.

This clonotype was seen many times. The gene calls are TRBV2 and TRBJ2-4, with D possibly being TRBD1 (5 bases). The V and J ends lost 4 bases and 10 bases respectively, with 14 bases between them. The germline gives CDR1 SNHLY, CDR2 FYNNEI. The CDR3 is made up of 13 amino acids. The CDR3 sequence: CASSVRPTGIQYF. CDR3 coding DNA: TGTGCCAGCAGTGTACGTCCTACAGGAATTCAGTACTTC.

The chain has TRBV25-1 and TRBJ2-7, with 14 nucleotides matching TRBD2. This CDR3 is 14 amino acids long. Germline CDR1 MGHDK, CDR2 SYGVNS. The V and J ends lost 6 bases and 4 bases, in that order; junction bases with no gene match: 2. As DNA, the CDR3 is TGTGCCAGCAGAGGGACTAGCGGGAGTTACGAGCAGTACTTC. Protein sequence: CASRGTSGSYEQYF.

This clonotype was detected ten times or more. The gene calls are TRBV6-6 and TRBJ2-2, with 12 bases fitting TRBD2. From germline, CDR1 is MNHNY and CDR2 SVGAGI (reference sequence). V lost 7 bases, J lost 6 bases, and 6 bases stayed unmatched. The length of the CDR3 is 15 residues. CDR3 region: CASTRTSGDPGELFF. In nucleotides, the CDR3 is TGTGCCAGCACCCGGACTAGCGGGGATCCCGGGGAGCTGTTTTTT.

The V call is TRBV11-2, the J call TRBJ2-7; 8 bases map to TRBD2. V lost 0 bases and J lost 6; bases outside the gene matches: 10. Per the germline V gene, CDR1 is SGHAT and CDR2 is FQNNGV. The CDR3 sequence is 16 residues long. DNA of the CDR3: TGTGCCAGCAGCTTAGATAGGGGACTAGGACTGTTCGAGCAGTACTTC. The encoded protein is CASSLDRGLGLFEQYF.

This rearrangement joins TRBV5-1 to TRBJ1-4; weak D call: TRBD1 (6 bases). This CDR3 has 16 residues. V lost 0 bases and J lost 5, with 14 bases in between. Germline CDR1 and CDR2: SGHRS and YFSETQ. The CDR3 spells CASSLGVQGANEKLFF. CDR3 DNA sequence: TGCGCCAGCAGCTTGGGGGTACAGGGCGCAAATGAAAAACTGTTTTTT.

This clonotype has ten or more counts. This rearrangement joins TRBV18 to TRBJ1-5; 7 nucleotides line up with TRBD1. Germline loops: CDR1 KGHSH, CDR2 LQKENI. The CDR3 spans 14 residues. V was pared by 6 bases and J by 0 bases, with 2 bases of the junction left unmatched. The CDR3, as DNA: TGTGCCAGCTCGAGACAGGGTAGCAATCAGCCCCAGCATTTT. It encodes CASSRQGSNQPQHF.

This chain connects TRBV4-3 to TRBJ2-6, with 7 positions matching TRBD1. Germline lookup yields CDR1 LGHNA and CDR2 YSLEER. The CDR3 runs to 16 residues. The J segment lost 1 base and the V segment lost 6 bases, leaving 6 bases of the junction unmatched. The CDR3 sequence is CASSPGQLSGANVLTF. The DNA for the CDR3 is TGCGCCAGCAGTCCGGGACAGTTATCTGGGGCCAACGTCCTGACTTTC.

V and J are TRBV20-1 and TRBJ2-1; 9 nucleotides align to TRBD2. The CDR3 runs to 14 residues. Germline V gene data show CDR1 as DFQATT and CDR2 as SNEGSKA (reference sequence). The V and J ends lost 1 base and 7 bases, in that order; junction bases with no gene match: 5. The chain's CDR3 is CSARASSGINEQFF. In nucleotides, the CDR3 is TGCAGTGCTAGAGCCTCTAGCGGGATTAATGAGCAGTTCTTC.

The chain recombines TRBV28 with TRBJ2-7; D assignment may be TRBD1 or TRBD2 (5 bases each). V lost 4 bases and J lost 2, with 18 bases in between. Germline CDR1 reads MDHEN; CDR2 reads SYDVKM. The CDR3 is made up of 16 amino acids. Here the CDR3 reads CASSSGPVVRAYEQYF. The CDR3 bases are TGTGCCAGCAGTTCGGGACCCGTGGTAAGGGCCTACGAGCAGTACTTC.

The rearrangement uses TRBV10-3 and TRBJ2-6, with D hard to call. Germline V gives CDR1 ENHRY, CDR2 SYGVKD. Trimming left V 8 bases short and J 3 bases short, with 14 bases between. The CDR3 sequence is 15 residues long. CDR3 in amino acids: CAISANDLGANVLTF. The DNA of the CDR3 is TGTGCCATCTCGGCGAATGACCTTGGGGCCAACGTCCTGACTTTC.

This clonotype turned up a few times. This chain links TRBV6-2 or TRBV6-3 with TRBJ2-1; no clear D gene. V lost 2 bases to trimming and J lost 3 bases, with 2 bases between them. The V gene's germline CDR1 is MNHEY and CDR2 SVGEGT. The CDR3 has 12 residues. CDR3 region: CASSYSYNEQFF. In DNA form, the CDR3 reads TGTGCCAGCAGTTACAGCTACAATGAGCAGTTCTTC.

This clonotype has more than one count but fewer than ten. This chain links TRBV6-5 with TRBJ2-3, with a possible D match to TRBD2 (6 bases). V dropped 6 bases and J dropped 3 bases, with 10 bases sitting between them. Germline assignment: CDR1 MNHEY and CDR2 SVGAGI. The CDR3 runs to 13 residues. The CDR3 region is CASSRDLTDTQYF. CDR3 nucleotide sequence: TGTGCCAGCAGCAGGGACTTAACAGATACGCAGTATTTT.